Listed below are T cell receptor beta chains from one sample, sequenced in a study of blood T cell repertoires in COVID-19. Assay: immunoSEQ multiplex PCR; the TCRdb copy retains only in-frame clones and omits some. This sample has approximately 93,000 clones, with about 89% found just once. The sequenced sample was peripheral blood. These receptors were obtained from a human donor in a cohort sampled during active COVID-19. The CDR3 runs from the conserved cysteine through the conserved F or W. The order of the fields is D gene, clone size, CDR3 length, J gene, V gene, CDR3 DNA, CDR3 protein. A D gene is named only where the DNA matches it firmly. Clone sizes are given selectively: once, few, many, or a class where the clone is expanded.

d_gene: NA; abundance: NA; len: 14; j_gene: TRBJ1-1; v_gene: TRBV5-4; CDR3nt: TGTGCCAGCAGCGCTAGCGGGGGAAGCACTGAAGCTTTCTTT; CDR3aa: CASSASGGSTEAFF
d_gene: NA; abundance: NA; len: 17; j_gene: TRBJ1-5; v_gene: TRBV28; CDR3nt: TGTGCCAGCAGTTTACCCCGACAGTCCTCTAGCAATCAGCCCCAGCATTTT; CDR3aa: CASSLPRQSSSNQPQHF
d_gene: NA; abundance: NA; len: 15; j_gene: TRBJ2-6; v_gene: TRBV28; CDR3nt: TGTGCCAGCAGCTGGGGCTCCTCTGGGGCCAACGTCCTGACTTTC; CDR3aa: CASSWGSSGANVLTF
d_gene: TRBD2; abundance: NA; len: 14; j_gene: TRBJ2-1; v_gene: TRBV6-5; CDR3nt: TGTGCCAGCAAGCGGGAGGGCTCCTACAATGAGCAGTTCTTC; CDR3aa: CASKREGSYNEQFF
d_gene: TRBD2; abundance: NA; len: 15; j_gene: TRBJ2-3; v_gene: TRBV4-2; CDR3nt: TGTGCCAGCAGCCAAGACGGGCGGGAGGTTGTTACGCAGTATTTT; CDR3aa: CASSQDGREVVTQYF
d_gene: NA; abundance: once; len: 12; j_gene: TRBJ1-2; v_gene: TRBV5-6; CDR3nt: TGTGCCAGCAGCAAGGACAGAAGCGGCTACACCTTC; CDR3aa: CASSKDRSGYTF
d_gene: NA; abundance: NA; len: 15; j_gene: TRBJ2-2; v_gene: TRBV24-1; CDR3nt: TGTGCCACCAGTGATTTGCAGTCGAACACCGGGGAGCTGTTTTTT; CDR3aa: CATSDLQSNTGELFF
d_gene: NA; abundance: NA; len: 12; j_gene: TRBJ2-5; v_gene: TRBV5-1; CDR3nt: TGCGCCAGCAGGGAGGAGGAGGAGACCCAGTACTTC; CDR3aa: CASREEEETQYF
d_gene: TRBD1; abundance: NA; len: 15; j_gene: TRBJ1-3; v_gene: TRBV4-2; CDR3nt: TGTGCCAGCAGCCAGAGGGGACAGGGCACAGACACCATATATTTT; CDR3aa: CASSQRGQGTDTIYF
d_gene: NA; abundance: NA; len: 14; j_gene: TRBJ2-3; v_gene: TRBV7-3; CDR3nt: TGTGCCAGCAGCTTAAAGCCGGGCACAGATACGCAGTATTTT; CDR3aa: CASSLKPGTDTQYF
d_gene: TRBD2; abundance: NA; len: 12; j_gene: TRBJ2-7; v_gene: TRBV30; CDR3nt: TGTGCCCTGCTCGGGAGGACCTACGAGCAGTACTTC; CDR3aa: CALLGRTYEQYF
d_gene: NA; abundance: NA; len: 13; j_gene: TRBJ1-6; v_gene: TRBV6-5; CDR3nt: TGTGCCAGCAGGAGACAGGCTAATTCACCCCTCCACTTT; CDR3aa: CASRRQANSPLHF
d_gene: NA; abundance: few; len: 14; j_gene: TRBJ2-7; v_gene: TRBV10-2; CDR3nt: TGCGCCAGCAGTGACAGGGTTTCTAGCTACGAGCAGTACTTC; CDR3aa: CASSDRVSSYEQYF
d_gene: TRBD2; abundance: NA; len: 17; j_gene: TRBJ2-5; v_gene: TRBV3-1/TRBV3-2; CDR3nt: TGTGCCAGCAGCCAAGAACGACTAGCGGGAGAACGAGAGACCCAGTACTTC; CDR3aa: CASSQERLAGERETQYF
d_gene: NA; abundance: NA; len: 16; j_gene: TRBJ1-3; v_gene: TRBV21-1; CDR3nt: TGTGCCAGCAGCAAAGTAGGGCCAGGGGGAGGAAACACCATATATTTT; CDR3aa: CASSKVGPGGGNTIYF